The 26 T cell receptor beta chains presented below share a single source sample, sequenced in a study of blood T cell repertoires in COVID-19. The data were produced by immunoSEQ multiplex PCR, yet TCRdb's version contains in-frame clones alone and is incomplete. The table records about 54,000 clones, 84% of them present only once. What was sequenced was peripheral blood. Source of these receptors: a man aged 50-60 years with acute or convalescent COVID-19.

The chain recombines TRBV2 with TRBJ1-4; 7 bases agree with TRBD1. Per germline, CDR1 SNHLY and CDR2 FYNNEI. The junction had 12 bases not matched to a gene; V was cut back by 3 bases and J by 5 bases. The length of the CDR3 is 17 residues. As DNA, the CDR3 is TGTGCCAGCAGTGACCCGGGACAGAGAAATGCAAATGAAAAACTGTTTTTT. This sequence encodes CASSDPGQRNANEKLFF.

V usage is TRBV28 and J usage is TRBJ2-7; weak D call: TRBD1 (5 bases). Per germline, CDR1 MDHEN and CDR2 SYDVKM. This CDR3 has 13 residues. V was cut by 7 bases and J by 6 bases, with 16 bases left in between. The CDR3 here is CASIGHARFEQYF. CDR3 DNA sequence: TGTGCCAGCATCGGACATGCAAGGTTCGAGCAGTACTTC.

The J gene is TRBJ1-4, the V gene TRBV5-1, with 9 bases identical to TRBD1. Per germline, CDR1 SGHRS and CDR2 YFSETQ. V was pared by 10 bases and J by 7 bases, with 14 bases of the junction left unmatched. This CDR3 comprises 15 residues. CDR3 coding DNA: TGCGCCGCCGGTCCCGGGACAGGGAGCGGTGAAAAACTGTTTTTT. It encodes CAAGPGTGSGEKLFF.

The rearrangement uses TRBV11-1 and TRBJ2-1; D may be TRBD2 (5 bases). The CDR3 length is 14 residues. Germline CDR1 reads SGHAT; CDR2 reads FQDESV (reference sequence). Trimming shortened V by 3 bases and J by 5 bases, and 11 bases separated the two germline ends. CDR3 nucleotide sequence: TGTGCCAGCAGCTTGGTAGTGGAGGACAATGAGCAGTTCTTC. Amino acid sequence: CASSLVVEDNEQFF. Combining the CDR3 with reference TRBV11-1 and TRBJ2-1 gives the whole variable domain EAEVAQSPRYKITEKSQAVAFWCDPISGHATLYWYRQILGQGPELLVQFQDESVVDDSQLPKDRFSAERLKGVDSTLKIQPAELGDSAMYLCASSLVVEDNEQFFGPGTRLTVL.

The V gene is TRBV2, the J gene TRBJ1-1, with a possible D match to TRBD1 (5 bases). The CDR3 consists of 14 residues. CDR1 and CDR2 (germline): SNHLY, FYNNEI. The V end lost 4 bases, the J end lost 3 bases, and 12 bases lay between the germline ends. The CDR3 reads CASSGWIGDTEAFF. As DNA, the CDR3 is TGTGCCAGCAGTGGGTGGATAGGGGACACTGAAGCTTTCTTT.

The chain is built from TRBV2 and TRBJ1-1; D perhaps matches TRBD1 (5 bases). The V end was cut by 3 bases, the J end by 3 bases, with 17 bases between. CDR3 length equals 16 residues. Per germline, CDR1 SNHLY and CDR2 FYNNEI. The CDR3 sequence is CASSEAKGSPDTEAFF. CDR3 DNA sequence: TGTGCCAGCAGTGAGGCGAAGGGGTCCCCTGACACTGAAGCTTTCTTT.

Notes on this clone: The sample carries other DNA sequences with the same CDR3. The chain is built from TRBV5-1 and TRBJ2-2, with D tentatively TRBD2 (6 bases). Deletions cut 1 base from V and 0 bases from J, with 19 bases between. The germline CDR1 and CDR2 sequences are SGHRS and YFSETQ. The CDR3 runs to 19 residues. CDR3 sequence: CASSLRRGRVRSNTGELFF. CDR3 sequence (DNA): TGCGCCAGCAGCTTGCGGCGGGGAAGGGTACGTTCGAACACCGGGGAGCTGTTTTTT.

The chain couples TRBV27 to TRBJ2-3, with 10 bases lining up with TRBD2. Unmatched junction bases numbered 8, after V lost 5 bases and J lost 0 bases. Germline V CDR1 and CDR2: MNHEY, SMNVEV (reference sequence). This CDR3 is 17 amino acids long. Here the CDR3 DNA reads TGTGCCAGCAGTCCTCGAGCGGGAGGGCTTAGCACAGATACGCAGTATTTT. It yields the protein CASSPRAGGLSTDTQYF.

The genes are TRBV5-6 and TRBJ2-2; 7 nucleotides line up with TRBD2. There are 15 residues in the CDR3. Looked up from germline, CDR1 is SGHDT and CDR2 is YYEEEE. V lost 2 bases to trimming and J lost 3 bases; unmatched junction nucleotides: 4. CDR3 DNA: TGTGCCAGCAGCTTCAGTCTAGCGGACACCGGGGAGCTGTTTTTT. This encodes CASSFSLADTGELFF.

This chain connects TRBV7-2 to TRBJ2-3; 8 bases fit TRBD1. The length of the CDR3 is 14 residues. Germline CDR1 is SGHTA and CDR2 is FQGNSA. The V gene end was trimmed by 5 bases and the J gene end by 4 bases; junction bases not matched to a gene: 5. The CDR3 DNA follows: TGTGCCAGCAGCCCAGGACAGGGCGCAGATACGCAGTATTTT. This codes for CASSPGQGADTQYF. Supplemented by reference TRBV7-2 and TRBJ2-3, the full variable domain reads GAGVSQSPSNKVTEKGKDVELRCDPISGHTALYWYRQSLGQGLEFLIYFQGNSAPDKSGLPSDRFSAERTGGSVSTLTIQRTQQEDSAVYLCASSPGQGADTQYFGPGTRLTVL.

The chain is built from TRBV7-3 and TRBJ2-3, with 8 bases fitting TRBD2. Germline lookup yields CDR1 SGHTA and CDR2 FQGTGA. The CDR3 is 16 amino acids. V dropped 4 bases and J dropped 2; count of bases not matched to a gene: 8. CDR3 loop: CASSSLSGGNTDTQYF. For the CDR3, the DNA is TGTGCCAGCAGCTCCCTGAGCGGGGGAAACACAGATACGCAGTATTTT.

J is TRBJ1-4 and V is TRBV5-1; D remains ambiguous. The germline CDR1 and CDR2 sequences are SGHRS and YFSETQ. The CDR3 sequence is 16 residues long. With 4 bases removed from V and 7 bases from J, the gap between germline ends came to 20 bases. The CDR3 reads CASSLISVGGGEKLFF. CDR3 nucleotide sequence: TGCGCCAGCAGCCTTATCTCAGTCGGCGGAGGTGAAAAACTGTTTTTT.

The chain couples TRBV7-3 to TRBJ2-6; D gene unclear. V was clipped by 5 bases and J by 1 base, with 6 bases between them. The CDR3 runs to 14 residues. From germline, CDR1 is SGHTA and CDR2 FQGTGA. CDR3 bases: TGTGCCAGCAGCAAGGAGTCTGGGGCCAACGTCCTGACTTTC. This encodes CASSKESGANVLTF.

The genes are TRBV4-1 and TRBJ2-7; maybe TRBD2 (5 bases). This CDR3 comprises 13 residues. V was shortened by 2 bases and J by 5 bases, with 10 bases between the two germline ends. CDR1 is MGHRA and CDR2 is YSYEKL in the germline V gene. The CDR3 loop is CASSQLLVNEQYF. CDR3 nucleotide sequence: TGCGCCAGCAGCCAATTACTAGTTAACGAGCAGTACTTC.

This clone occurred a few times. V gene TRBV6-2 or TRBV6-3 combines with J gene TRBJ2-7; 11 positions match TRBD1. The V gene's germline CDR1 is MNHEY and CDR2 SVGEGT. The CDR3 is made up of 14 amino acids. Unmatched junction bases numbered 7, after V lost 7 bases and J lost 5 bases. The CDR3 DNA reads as TGTGCCAGCACCCCGAGGACAGGGGGCGACGAGCAGTACTTC. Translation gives CASTPRTGGDEQYF.

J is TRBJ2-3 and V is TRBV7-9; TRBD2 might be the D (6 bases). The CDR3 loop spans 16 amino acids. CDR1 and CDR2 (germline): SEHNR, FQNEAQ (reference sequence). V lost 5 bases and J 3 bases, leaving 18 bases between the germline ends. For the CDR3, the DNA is TGTGCCAGCAGCCCAAGTGGAGGGCTAAAAACAGATACGCAGTATTTT. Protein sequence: CASSPSGGLKTDTQYF.

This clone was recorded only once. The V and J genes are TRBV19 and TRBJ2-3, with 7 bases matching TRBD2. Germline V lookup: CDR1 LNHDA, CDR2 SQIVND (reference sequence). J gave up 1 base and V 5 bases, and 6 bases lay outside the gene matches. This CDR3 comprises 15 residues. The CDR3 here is CASSERLAGTDTQYF. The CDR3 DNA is TGTGCCAGTAGTGAAAGGCTAGCGGGCACAGATACGCAGTATTTT.

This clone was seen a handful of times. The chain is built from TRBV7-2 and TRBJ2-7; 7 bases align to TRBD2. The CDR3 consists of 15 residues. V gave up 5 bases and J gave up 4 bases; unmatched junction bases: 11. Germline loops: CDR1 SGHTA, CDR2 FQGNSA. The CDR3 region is CASSPDGGFRYEQYF. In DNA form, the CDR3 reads TGTGCCAGCAGCCCGGACGGGGGGTTTAGGTACGAGCAGTACTTC.

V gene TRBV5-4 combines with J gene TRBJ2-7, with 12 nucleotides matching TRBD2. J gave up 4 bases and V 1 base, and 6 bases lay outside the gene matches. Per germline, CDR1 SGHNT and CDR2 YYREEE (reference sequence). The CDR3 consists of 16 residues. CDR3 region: CASSLRLAGEWYEQYF. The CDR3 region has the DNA TGTGCCAGCAGCTTGAGACTAGCGGGAGAGTGGTACGAGCAGTACTTC. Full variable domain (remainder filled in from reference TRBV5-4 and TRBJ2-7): ETGVTQSPTHLIKTRGQQVTLRCSSQSGHNTVSWYQQALGQGPQFIFQYYREEENGRGNFPPRFSGLQFPNYSSELNVNALELDDSALYLCASSLRLAGEWYEQYFGPGTRLTVT.

CDR3 residues: CAWSVLANEQFF. The DNA for the CDR3 is TGTGCCTGGAGTGTACTAGCGAACGAGCAGTTCTTC. This chain uses TRBV30 with TRBJ2-1; TRBD2 agrees at 7 bases. The germline gives CDR1 GTSNPN, CDR2 SVGIG (reference sequence). V shed 0 bases and J 10 bases; nucleotides not matched to a gene: 3. The CDR3 is 12 amino acids.

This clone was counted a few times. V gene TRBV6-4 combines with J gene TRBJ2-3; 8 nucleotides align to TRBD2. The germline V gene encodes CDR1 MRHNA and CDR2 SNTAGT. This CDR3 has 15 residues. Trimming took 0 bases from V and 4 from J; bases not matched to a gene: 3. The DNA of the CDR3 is TGTGCCAGCAGTGACTCGACGGGAGGGCCAGATACGCAGTATTTT. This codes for CASSDSTGGPDTQYF.

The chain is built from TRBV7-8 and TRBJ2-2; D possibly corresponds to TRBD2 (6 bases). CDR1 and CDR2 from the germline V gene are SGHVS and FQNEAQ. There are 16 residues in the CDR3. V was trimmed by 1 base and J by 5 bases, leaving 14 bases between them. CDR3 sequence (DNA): TGTGCCAGCAGCTTAGTTAGGAGGGGAGGAACCGGGGAGCTGTTTTTT. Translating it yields CASSLVRRGGTGELFF. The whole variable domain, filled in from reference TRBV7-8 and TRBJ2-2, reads GAGVSQSPRYKVAKRGQDVALRCDPISGHVSLFWYQQALGQGPEFLTYFQNEAQLDKSGLPSDRFFAERPEGSVSTLKIQRTQQEDSAVYLCASSLVRRGGTGELFFGEGSRLTVL.

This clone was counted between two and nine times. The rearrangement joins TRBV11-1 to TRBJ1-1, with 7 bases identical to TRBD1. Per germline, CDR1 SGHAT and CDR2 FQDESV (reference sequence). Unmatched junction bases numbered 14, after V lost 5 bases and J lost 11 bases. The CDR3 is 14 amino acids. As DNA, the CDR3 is TGTGCCAGCAGCGACGAATTACAGGGGCGGGGTGCTTTCTTT. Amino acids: CASSDELQGRGAFF. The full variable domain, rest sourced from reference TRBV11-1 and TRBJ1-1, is EAEVAQSPRYKITEKSQAVAFWCDPISGHATLYWYRQILGQGPELLVQFQDESVVDDSQLPKDRFSAERLKGVDSTLKIQPAELGDSAMYLCASSDELQGRGAFFGQGTRLTVV.

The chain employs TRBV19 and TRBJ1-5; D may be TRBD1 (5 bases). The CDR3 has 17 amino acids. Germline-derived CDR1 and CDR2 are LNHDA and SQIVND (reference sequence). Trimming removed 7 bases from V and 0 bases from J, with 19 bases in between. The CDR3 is CASTNRQVDISNQPQHF. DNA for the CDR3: TGTGCCAGTACCAACAGACAAGTGGACATTAGCAATCAGCCCCAGCATTTT.

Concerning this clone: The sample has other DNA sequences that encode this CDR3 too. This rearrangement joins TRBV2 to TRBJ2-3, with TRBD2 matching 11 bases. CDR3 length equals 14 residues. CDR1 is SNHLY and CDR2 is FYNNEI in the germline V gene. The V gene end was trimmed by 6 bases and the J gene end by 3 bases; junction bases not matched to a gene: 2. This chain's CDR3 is CASSRLAGTDTQYF. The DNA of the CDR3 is TGTGCCAGCAGCCGACTAGCGGGGACAGATACGCAGTATTTT.

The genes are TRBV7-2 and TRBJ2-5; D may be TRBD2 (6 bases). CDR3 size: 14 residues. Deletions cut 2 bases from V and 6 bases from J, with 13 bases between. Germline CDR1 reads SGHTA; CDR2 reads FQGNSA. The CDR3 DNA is TGTGCCAGCAGCTTATCGGTGGGCGGGAAGACCCAGTACTTC. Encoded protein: CASSLSVGGKTQYF.